Following are 17 T cell receptor beta chains from one sample sequenced in a study of blood T cell repertoires in COVID-19. Data came from immunoSEQ multiplex PCR; TCRdb stores just in-frame clones and leaves some out. Among some 350,000 clones listed, around 91% were seen once. The sequencing sample was made of peripheral blood. Source of these receptors: a woman in her late teens or twenties who had recovered from COVID-19.

The rearrangement uses TRBV9 and TRBJ2-3; D not resolved. This CDR3 comprises 14 residues. Germline CDR1 and CDR2: SGDLS and YYNGEE. V lost 0 bases, J lost 5 bases, and 10 bases lay in between. The CDR3 reads CASSVDLQVDTQYF. CDR3 sequence (DNA): TGTGCCAGCAGCGTAGATCTTCAGGTAGATACGCAGTATTTT.

The rearrangement uses TRBV4-3 and TRBJ2-1; 10 bases match TRBD2. Germline-derived CDR1 and CDR2 are LGHNA and YSLEER. CDR3 length: 18 residues. V trimming: 0 bases; J trimming: 9 bases; junction bases outside the gene matches: 14. The CDR3 spells CASSQDLIAPSGRGEQFF. The DNA for the CDR3 is TGCGCCAGCAGCCAAGATTTGATAGCTCCTAGCGGGAGAGGTGAGCAGTTCTTC.

This chain links TRBV13 with TRBJ2-4; the D gene is possibly TRBD2 (6 bases). Germline loops: CDR1 PRHDT, CDR2 FYEKMQ (reference sequence). The CDR3 is 15 residues long. The ends were cut back, 4 bases at V and 5 bases at J, with 15 bases in the middle. CDR3 bases: TGTGCCAGCAGCTCCAACCCCGGGAGAGAAAACATTCAGTACTTC. It codes for CASSSNPGRENIQYF.

The chain is built from TRBV12-3 or TRBV12-4 and TRBJ1-2; D might be TRBD1 (5 bases). The length of the CDR3 is 13 residues. Trimming removed 2 bases at V and 6 bases at J, with 10 bases between. CDR3 loop: CASSLRGPDGYTF. CDR3 in DNA: TGTGCCAGCAGTTTAAGGGGCCCCGATGGCTACACCTTC.

This clone was counted once. The rearrangement joins TRBV10-3 to TRBJ2-1; tentatively, D is TRBD1 (5 bases). This CDR3 contains 15 residues. Germline CDR1 is ENHRY and CDR2 is SYGVKD. V lost 4 bases, J lost 1 base, and 11 bases lay in between. CDR3 protein: CAISGQGKSYNEQFF. The CDR3 coding sequence is TGTGCCATCAGTGGGCAGGGTAAATCCTACAATGAGCAGTTCTTC.

The J gene is TRBJ2-2, the V gene TRBV5-6; TRBD1 might be the D (6 bases). The CDR3 sequence is 16 residues long. V lost 0 bases to trimming and J lost 1 base, with 10 bases between them. In germline, CDR1 is SGHDT, CDR2 YYEEEE. In nucleotides, the CDR3 is TGTGCCAGCAGCTTGGGGGGGCTAGTGAACACCGGGGAGCTGTTTTTT. Its protein is CASSLGGLVNTGELFF.

The chain joins TRBV3-1 (or the pseudogene TRBV3-2) to TRBJ1-6; maybe TRBD1 (5 bases). The germline V gene has CDR1 LGHDT and CDR2 YNNKEL (reference sequence). This CDR3 has 14 amino acids. The ends were cut back, 1 base at V and 7 bases at J, with 8 bases in the middle. Here the CDR3 reads CASSQAEGNSPLHF. CDR3 DNA sequence: TGTGCCAGCAGCCAAGCGGAGGGGAATTCACCCCTCCACTTT.

The chain joins TRBV24-1 to TRBJ2-7; 10 nucleotides agree with TRBD1. After removal of 8 bases from V and 7 bases from J, the junction contained 7 bases not matched to a gene. Germline CDR1 reads KGHDR; CDR2 reads SFDVKD. The CDR3 consists of 13 residues. CDR3 sequence: CATIKTGGFEQYV. The CDR3 coding sequence is TGTGCCACCATTAAGACAGGGGGCTTTGAGCAGTACGTC.

This rearrangement joins TRBV6-6 to TRBJ2-7; 10 bases are a match to TRBD2. Trimming at V came to 2 bases and at J to 5 bases, leaving 6 bases not matched to a gene. CDR3 length: 15 amino acids. Germline lookup yields CDR1 MNHNY and CDR2 SVGAGI (reference sequence). This chain's CDR3 is CASSYRLAGVHEQYV. The CDR3 nucleotides are TGTGCCAGCAGTTACCGGCTAGCGGGAGTGCACGAGCAGTACGTC.

The chain recombines TRBV7-8 with TRBJ2-1; 7 bases match TRBD2. The germline gives CDR1 SGHVS, CDR2 FQNEAQ. CDR3 size: 14 residues. J was trimmed by 4 bases and V by 1 base; bases with no gene match: 1. The CDR3 nucleotides are TGTGCCAGCAGCTTAGTACTAGCGTACAATGAGCAGTTCTTC. Protein sequence: CASSLVLAYNEQFF.

The V and J genes are TRBV9 and TRBJ2-2; TRBD2 agrees at 9 bases. Germline CDR1 reads SGDLS; CDR2 reads YYNGEE. With 0 bases clipped from V and 3 bases from J, the junction kept 15 bases outside the gene matches. The length of the CDR3 is 20 residues. The CDR3 sequence: CASSVGSGVEREAYTGELFF. Written as DNA, the CDR3 is TGTGCCAGCAGCGTAGGATCCGGGGTGGAGCGGGAGGCCTACACCGGGGAGCTGTTTTTT.

This sequence joins TRBV4-3 and TRBJ1-1, with D tentatively TRBD1 (5 bases). This CDR3 region has 15 residues. Per germline, CDR1 LGHNA and CDR2 YSLEER. The V end lost 1 base, the J end lost 7 bases, and 16 bases lay between the germline ends. CDR3 in DNA: TGCGCCAGCAGCCAAGGGTACAGGACTAAGGGTGAAGCTTTCTTT. This translates into CASSQGYRTKGEAFF.

A note on this clone: The junction departs from germline at one end; a sequencing error may be responsible. The sample contains more than one DNA sequence encoding this CDR3. The chain couples TRBV6-5 to TRBJ1-4, with 7 bases that match TRBD1. The CDR3 is 15 amino acids. The V gene's germline CDR1 is MNHEY and CDR2 SVGAGI. DNA of the CDR3: TGTGCCAGCAGCTACTCTCTGGCAGGGGGGGAAAAACTGTTTTTT. Translated, it gives CASSYSLAGGEKLFF.

A word on this clone: This same CDR3 is encoded by further DNA sequences in the sample. The chain recombines TRBV19 with TRBJ1-4; TRBD1 matches 9 bases. Germline V gene lookup returns CDR1 LNHDA and CDR2 SQIVND (reference sequence). Trimming took 1 base from V and 8 from J; bases not matched to a gene: 2. This CDR3 is built from 14 residues. The CDR3 loop is CASSIGQGGEKLFF. The CDR3, as DNA: TGTGCCAGTAGTATAGGACAGGGGGGAGAAAAACTGTTTTTT.

The gene calls are TRBV11-3 and TRBJ2-1; D may be TRBD2 (6 bases). The germline V gene has CDR1 SGHNT and CDR2 YENEEA. This CDR3 has 15 residues. The V end was cut by 3 bases, the J end by 7 bases, with 16 bases between. The CDR3 loop is CASSFGFGRGNEQFF. In DNA form, the CDR3 reads TGTGCCAGCAGCTTTGGGTTTGGCCGGGGGAATGAGCAGTTCTTC.

Here the CDR3 DNA reads TGTGCCAGCAGCTTGGCCGACTATGGCTACACCTTC. It encodes CASSLADYGYTF. The V and J genes are TRBV5-6 and TRBJ1-2; D is unclear. Per the germline V gene, CDR1 is SGHDT and CDR2 is YYEEEE. The CDR3 sequence is 12 residues long. The germline V and J ends were trimmed by 0 bases and 3 bases, with 3 bases remaining between them.

The J gene is TRBJ1-2, the V gene TRBV12-3 or TRBV12-4; D is perhaps TRBD1 (5 bases). This CDR3 is built from 11 residues. The V and J ends lost 0 bases and 10 bases respectively, with 6 bases between them. The CDR3 sequence: CASSLARDYTF. CDR3 coding DNA: TGTGCCAGCAGTTTAGCCAGGGACTACACCTTC.